This entry describes one T cell receptor (beta chain). The antigen remains unidentified. The sample belongs to a study of cytomegalovirus exposure and HLA in healthy donors. Points from the study as a whole: Using the classifier, cytomegalovirus status was reportedly diagnosed with high specificity and sensitivity. HLA allele associations emerged for some 16,000 TCR beta sequences in a later analysis, at 0.05 false discovery rate.

PCR employed 60 Vbeta and 13 Jbeta primers. The data were produced by immunoSEQ multiplex PCR, yet TCRdb's version contains in-frame clones alone and is incomplete. The sample shows about 200,000 clones, about 78% of them seen only once. The CDR3 sequence is 16 residues long. In germline, CDR1 is MGHRA, CDR2 YSYEKL. The germline V and J ends were trimmed by 3 bases and 7 bases, with 22 bases remaining between them. What was sequenced was PBMCs. The sequence was collected from a woman younger than 45 in good health and CMV-seronegative. This rearrangement joins TRBV4-1 to TRBJ2-7, with a tentative D call TRBD2 (5 bases). The CDR3 sequence is CASSQPLGGGSREQYF. The CDR3 DNA reads as TGCGCCAGCAGCCAGCCCCTAGGAGGTGGGTCGCGGGAGCAGTACTTC.